At least ten counts were recorded for the clone carrying this T cell receptor beta chain. This specimen belongs to a study of T cells in Graves' hyperthyroidism and ophthalmopathy. The V and J ends lost 3 bases and 5 bases, in that order; junction bases with no gene match: 12. Germline-derived CDR1 and CDR2 are SGDLS and YYNGEE. The CDR3 extends over 17 amino acids. Uncontrolled infections, other autoimmune diseases, pregnancy or lactation led to exclusion of patients. RNA transcripts yielded amplified TCR beta CDR3 regions. TCR CDR3 underwent first-round RT-PCR with the HTBI primer set. From the multiplex PCR reads, TCRdb called clonotypes with MiXCR, one entry per CDR3 protein. The sample has more than 500,000 distinct CDR3 sequences, roughly a sixth seen once.

Sequences were obtained from blood. The gene calls are TRBV9 and TRBJ2-1; 9 bases map to TRBD2. The sequence was obtained from a woman in her twenties or thirties with Graves' ophthalmopathy. The CDR3 here is CASSAALSGSRDNEQFF. The CDR3, as DNA: TGTGCCAGCAGCGCCGCCCTTAGCGGGAGTAGAGACAATGAGCAGTTCTTC.